One T cell receptor (beta chain) is described in this entry. The data were taken from a study of blood T cell repertoires in COVID-19. Study overall: Samples representing acute and convalescent COVID-19 were sourced from the United States, Italy and Spain. T cells, B-cell-depleted T cells, or PBMCs supplied cDNA or gDNA.

This CDR3 is built from 13 residues. Germline CDR1 is LNHDA and CDR2 is SQIVND (reference sequence). Trimming shortened V by 3 bases and J by 3 bases, and 9 bases separated the two germline ends. Original processing notes: Counts of nucleated cells, estimated from reference gene primer amplification, were obtained. The table came from immunoSEQ multiplex PCR; TCRdb's copy has only in-frame clones and leaves some out. Clonal size and the V and J genes are those of that table, whereas D and trimming came from the DNA. The table includes 30,000 to 45,000 clones, 78% detected once. The specimen was peripheral blood. V is TRBV19 and J is TRBJ2-7; perhaps TRBD1 as D (6 bases). The receptor's source is a man in his 70s with acute or convalescent COVID-19. The DNA for the CDR3 is TGTGCCAGTAGTATTGGACAGAGCTACGAGCAGTACTTC. The encoded protein is CASSIGQSYEQYF.